The source of this TCR beta chain is a study of T cells in Graves' hyperthyroidism and ophthalmopathy. Using approximately 10 ml of fresh peripheral blood, PBMCs were prepared. This clonotype was found a few times. Per the germline V gene, CDR1 is LGHDT and CDR2 is YNNKEL (reference sequence). The CDR3 length is 16 residues. The J segment lost 1 base and the V segment lost 2 bases, leaving 7 bases of the junction unmatched. Amplification of TCR beta CDR3 regions was performed using RNA transcripts as template. HTBI primers were employed in a first-round RT-PCR of the TCR CDR3. A single record per CDR3 protein comes from TCRdb applying MiXCR to the multiplex PCR reads. Counted here are 600,000 to 650,000 distinct CDR3 sequences, about 17% occurring once; the ten biggest clones make up around 4%.

The receptor's source is a woman in her 30s with Graves' hyperthyroidism. The chain recombines TRBV3-1 with TRBJ2-5, with 7 bases lining up with TRBD2. The sequencing input was blood. The CDR3 spells CASSQRASGVQETQYF. In DNA form, the CDR3 reads TGTGCCAGCAGCCAACGGGCTAGCGGAGTCCAAGAGACCCAGTACTTC.